This T cell receptor beta chain was recovered during a study of radiation and T cells in renal cell carcinoma. As for the study in general: Nephrectomy followed 15 Gy stereotactic body radiation by 4 weeks. Findings and caveats of the study: From baseline, blood top tumor clonotypes peaked at 2 weeks post-radiation. Without pretreatment biopsies, baseline tumor clonotype presence was undetermined.

The assay was immunoSEQ multiplex PCR, and TCRdb's table has in-frame clones only and misses some. The sample consists of about 130,000 clones, about four fifths of them appearing once. Time point: blood 2 weeks post-SBRT. Treatment indicated: 15 Gy SBRT to primary tumor, nephrectomy 4 weeks later. The patient's renal cell carcinoma had clear cell pathology. Notes on this clone: What it binds is unknown.

Germline V gene lookup returns CDR1 SGHKS and CDR2 YYEKEE (reference sequence). V was clipped by 4 bases and J by 5 bases, with 12 bases between them. The CDR3 totals 13 residues. The material sequenced was blood, taken from a patient whose treatment included radiotherapy and nephrectomy. The chain joins TRBV5-5 to TRBJ1-1; D is undetermined. The sequence derives from a middle-aged man with renal cell carcinoma. CDR3 bases: TGTGCCAGCAGCGACGCGGCGGTAACTGAAGCTTTCTTT. This codes for CASSDAAVTEAFF.